This entry features one TCR beta chain sequence. Antigen unknown. Clones were read by immunoSEQ multiplex PCR, and TCRdb kept only the in-frame ones, dropping some. The data contain more than 20,000 clones, roughly 90% of them singletons. This entry is derived from a study of chemoradiotherapy in HPV16-positive cancers. Overall study results and limits: Only a couple of HPV16-positive patients supplied the functional HPV-specificity definition.

CDR3 length equals 15 residues. The germline CDR1 and CDR2 sequences are SEHNR and FQNEAQ (reference sequence). V lost 5 bases and J 1 base, leaving 14 bases between the germline ends. Over chemoradiotherapy, repertoires were sampled more than once. This clonotype was obtained from a human donor with HPV-associated anogenital cancer. The chain has TRBV7-9 and TRBJ1-1, with D unresolved. The specimen was blood, collected from a patient who underwent chemoradiotherapy. DNA for the CDR3: TGTGCCAGCAGCCCCGGCGGACTTACGAACACTGAAGCTTTCTTT. Translating it yields CASSPGGLTNTEAFF.